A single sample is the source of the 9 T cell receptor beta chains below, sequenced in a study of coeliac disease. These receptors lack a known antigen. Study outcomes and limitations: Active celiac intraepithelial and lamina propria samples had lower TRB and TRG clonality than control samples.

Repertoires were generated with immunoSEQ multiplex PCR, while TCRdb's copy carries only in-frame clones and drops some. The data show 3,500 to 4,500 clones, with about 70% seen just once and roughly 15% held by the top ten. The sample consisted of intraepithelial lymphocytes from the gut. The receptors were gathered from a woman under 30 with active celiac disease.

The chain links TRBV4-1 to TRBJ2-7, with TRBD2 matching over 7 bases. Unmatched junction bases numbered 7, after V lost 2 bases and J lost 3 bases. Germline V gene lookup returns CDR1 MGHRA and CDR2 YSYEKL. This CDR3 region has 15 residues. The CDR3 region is CASSQSKPGGYEQYF. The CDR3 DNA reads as TGCGCCAGCAGCCAATCCAAACCGGGGGGCTACGAGCAGTACTTC.

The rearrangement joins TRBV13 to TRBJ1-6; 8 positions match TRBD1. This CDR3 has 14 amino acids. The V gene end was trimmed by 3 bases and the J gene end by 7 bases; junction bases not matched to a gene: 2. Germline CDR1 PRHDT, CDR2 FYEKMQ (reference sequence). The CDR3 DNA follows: TGTGCCAGCAGCTTCAGGGGGCTCAATTCACCCCTCCACTTT. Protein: CASSFRGLNSPLHF.

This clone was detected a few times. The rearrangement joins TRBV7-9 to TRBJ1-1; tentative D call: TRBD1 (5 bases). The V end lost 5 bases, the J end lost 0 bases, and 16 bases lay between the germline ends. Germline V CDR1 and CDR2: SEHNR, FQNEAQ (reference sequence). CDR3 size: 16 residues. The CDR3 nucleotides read TGTGCCAGCAGCACTCCCGCAGGGCTAATGAACACTGAAGCTTTCTTT. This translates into CASSTPAGLMNTEAFF.

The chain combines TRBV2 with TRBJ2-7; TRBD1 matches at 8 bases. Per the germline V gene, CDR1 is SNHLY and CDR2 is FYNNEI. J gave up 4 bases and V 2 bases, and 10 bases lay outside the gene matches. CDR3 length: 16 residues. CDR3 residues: CASSEILDRDTYEQYF. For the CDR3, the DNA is TGTGCCAGCAGTGAAATATTGGACAGGGATACTTACGAGCAGTACTTC.

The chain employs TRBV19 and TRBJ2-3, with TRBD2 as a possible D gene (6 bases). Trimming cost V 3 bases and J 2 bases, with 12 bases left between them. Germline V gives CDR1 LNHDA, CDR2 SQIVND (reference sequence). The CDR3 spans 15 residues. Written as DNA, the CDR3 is TGTGCCAGTAGTATGGCAGGGAGGCACACAGATACGCAGTATTTT. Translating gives CASSMAGRHTDTQYF.

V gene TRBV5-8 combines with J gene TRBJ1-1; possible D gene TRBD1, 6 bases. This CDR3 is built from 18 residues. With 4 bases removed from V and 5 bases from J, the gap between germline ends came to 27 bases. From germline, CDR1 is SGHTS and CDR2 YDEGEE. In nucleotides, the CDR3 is TGTGCCAGCAGCCAAGACCCACAGGGAAGAATATTGTATACTGAAGCTTTCTTT. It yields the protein CASSQDPQGRILYTEAFF.

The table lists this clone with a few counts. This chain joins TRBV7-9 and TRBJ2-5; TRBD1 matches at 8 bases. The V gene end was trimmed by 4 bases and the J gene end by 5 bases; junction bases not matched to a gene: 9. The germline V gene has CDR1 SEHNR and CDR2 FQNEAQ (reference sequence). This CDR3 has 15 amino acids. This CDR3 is CASSSRTGTWETQYF. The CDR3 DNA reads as TGTGCCAGCAGCTCACGGACAGGGACGTGGGAGACCCAGTACTTC.

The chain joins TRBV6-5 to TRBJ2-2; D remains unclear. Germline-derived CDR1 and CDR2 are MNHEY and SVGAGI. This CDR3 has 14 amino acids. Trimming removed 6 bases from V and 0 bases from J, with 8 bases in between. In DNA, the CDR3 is TGTGCCAGCAGCCACGGAGCGAACACCGGGGAGCTGTTTTTT. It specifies CASSHGANTGELFF.

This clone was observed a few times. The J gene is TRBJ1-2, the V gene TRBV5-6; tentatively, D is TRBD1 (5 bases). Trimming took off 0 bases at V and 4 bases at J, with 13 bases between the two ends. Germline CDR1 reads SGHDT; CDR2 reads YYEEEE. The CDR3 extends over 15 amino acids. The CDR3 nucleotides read TGTGCCAGCAGCTTGGCTGCGAGGACATTCTATGGCTACACCTTC. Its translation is CASSLAARTFYGYTF.